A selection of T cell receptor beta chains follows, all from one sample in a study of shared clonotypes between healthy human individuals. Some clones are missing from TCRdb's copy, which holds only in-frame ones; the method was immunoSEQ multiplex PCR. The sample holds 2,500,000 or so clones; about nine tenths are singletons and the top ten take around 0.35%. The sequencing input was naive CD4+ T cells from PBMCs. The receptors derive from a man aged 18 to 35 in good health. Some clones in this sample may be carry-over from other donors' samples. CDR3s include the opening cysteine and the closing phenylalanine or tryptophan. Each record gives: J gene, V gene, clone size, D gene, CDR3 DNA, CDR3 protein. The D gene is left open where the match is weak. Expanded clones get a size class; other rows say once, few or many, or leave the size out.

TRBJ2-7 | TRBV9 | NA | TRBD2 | TGTGCCAGCAGCGCGACTAAGCGGGAGTTAGGACACGAGCAGTACTTC | CASSATKRELGHEQYF
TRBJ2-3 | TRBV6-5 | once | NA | TGTGCCAGCAGCCGCGGAGTGGCAGATACGCAGTATTTT | CASSRGVADTQYF
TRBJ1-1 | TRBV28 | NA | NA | TGTGCCAGCAGTGCCTACAGGGTTGGCGTGGGTAACACTGAAGCTTTCTTT | CASSAYRVGVGNTEAFF
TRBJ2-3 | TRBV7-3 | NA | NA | TGTGCCAGCAGCTTAAGTACCCTCCGCACAGATACGCAGTATTTT | CASSLSTLRTDTQYF
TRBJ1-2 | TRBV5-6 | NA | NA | TGTGCCAGCAGCTTGGGTAGAAACTATGGCTACACCTTC | CASSLGRNYGYTF
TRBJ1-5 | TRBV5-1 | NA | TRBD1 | TGCGCCAGCAGCATCGGGACAGACGGCAATCAGCCCCAGCATTTT | CASSIGTDGNQPQHF
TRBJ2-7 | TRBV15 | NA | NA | TGTGCCACCAGCAGAGATACCCCAGCGGTTTTCGGCGAGCAGTACTTC | CATSRDTPAVFGEQYF
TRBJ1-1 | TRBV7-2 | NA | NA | TGTGCCAGCAGCTTAGTCCCAGGGAATGAAGCTTTCTTT | CASSLVPGNEAFF
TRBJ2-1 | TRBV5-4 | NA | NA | TGTGCCAGCAGCCCTCGGAGGGAGAGCGATGAGCAGTTCTTC | CASSPRRESDEQFF
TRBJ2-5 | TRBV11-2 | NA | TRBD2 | TGTGCCAGCAGCTTATACGGGACTAGCGGGCTCATTGGGGCCCAGTACTTC | CASSLYGTSGLIGAQYF
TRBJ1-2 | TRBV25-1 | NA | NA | TGTGCCAGCAGTGAGGCAGGTCGCTATGGCTACACCTTC | CASSEAGRYGYTF
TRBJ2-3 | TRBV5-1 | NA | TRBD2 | TGCGCCAGCAGCCGGTGGACTAGCGGGAGTGCAGATACGCAGTATTTT | CASSRWTSGSADTQYF
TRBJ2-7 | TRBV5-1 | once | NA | TGCGCCAGCAGCTTGGATATGCGGGAAACCTACGAGCAGTACTTC | CASSLDMRETYEQYF
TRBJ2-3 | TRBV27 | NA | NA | TGTGCCAGCAGTTTCGAAAGAGATACGCAGTATTTT | CASSFERDTQYF
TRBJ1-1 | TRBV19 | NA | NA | TGTGCCAGTAGTATAAGGCCTTCCGGGACACCTAAGAACACTGAAGCTTTCTTT | CASSIRPSGTPKNTEAFF
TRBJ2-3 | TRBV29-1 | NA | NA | TGCAGCGTGGAGGGGTCGGGGGTACCAGATACGCAGTATTTT | CSVEGSGVPDTQYF
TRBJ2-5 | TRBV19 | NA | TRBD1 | TGTGCCAGCCAGAACAGGGGGGCTCAAGAGACCCAGTACTTC | CASQNRGAQETQYF
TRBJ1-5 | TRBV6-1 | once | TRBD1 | TGTGCCAGCAGAAAAGTAGGGGGCGCAGAGCAGCCCCAGCATTTT | CASRKVGGAEQPQHF
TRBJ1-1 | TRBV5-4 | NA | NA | TGTGCCAGCAGTAAAGTGGGGGGCACTGAAGCTTTCTTT | CASSKVGGTEAFF
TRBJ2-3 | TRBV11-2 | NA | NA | TGTGCCAGCAGCTTTACGACAGCCACGGCAGGAGATACGCAGTATTTT | CASSFTTATAGDTQYF
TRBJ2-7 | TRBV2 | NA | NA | TGTGCCAGCAGTCGTGAGGCGGGGCTCTACGAGCAGTACTTC | CASSREAGLYEQYF
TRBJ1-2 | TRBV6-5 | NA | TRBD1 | TGTGCCAGCAGTTACTCTAAGGGGGCGCTAGACTATGGCTACACCTTC | CASSYSKGALDYGYTF
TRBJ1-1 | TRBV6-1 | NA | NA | TGTGCCAGCAGTGAAGTGGTAGAAATAGAAGCTTTCTTT | CASSEVVEIEAFF
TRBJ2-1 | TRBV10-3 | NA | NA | TGTGCCATCAGTAGTAGTAATGAGCAGTTCTTC | CAISSSNEQFF
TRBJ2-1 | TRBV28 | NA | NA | TGTGCCAGCAGTCGACAGTCCCTCGAAAGGTTCTTC | CASSRQSLERFF
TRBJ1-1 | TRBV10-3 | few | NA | TGTGCCATCAGTGAGTCCGTTGGAACAGAAGCTTTCTTT | CAISESVGTEAFF
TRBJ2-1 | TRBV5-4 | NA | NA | TGTGCCAGCAGCCAGGGACAGGGTGATCCGACGGGAGGGGGCAATGAGCAGTTCTTC | CASSQGQGDPTGGGNEQFF
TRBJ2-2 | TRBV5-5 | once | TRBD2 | TGTGCCAGCAGCTTGGTACTAGCGGGACCCGGGGAGCTGTTTTTT | CASSLVLAGPGELFF
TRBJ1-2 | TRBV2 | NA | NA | TGTGCCAGCAGTGAGACCTCACAGAGGTATGGCTACACCTTC | CASSETSQRYGYTF
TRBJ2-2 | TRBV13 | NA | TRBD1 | TGTGCCAGCAGCTTCCCGGACATACACGGGACAGACTACACCGGGGAGCTGTTTTTT | CASSFPDIHGTDYTGELFF
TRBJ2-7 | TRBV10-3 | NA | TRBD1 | TGTGCCATCAGTCGACAGGGGGCATACTCCTACGAGCAGTACTTC | CAISRQGAYSYEQYF
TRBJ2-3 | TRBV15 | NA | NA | TGTGCCACCAGCAGAGATAGGGTGGGGCCAACAGATACGCAGTATTTT | CATSRDRVGPTDTQYF
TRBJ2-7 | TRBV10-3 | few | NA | TGTGCCATCAATGGCGTCCGGAACGAGCAGTACTTC | CAINGVRNEQYF
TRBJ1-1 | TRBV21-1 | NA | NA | TGTGCCAGCATCAAAAAGGACAGGCCTAGGGGCACTGAAGCTTTCTTT | CASIKKDRPRGTEAFF
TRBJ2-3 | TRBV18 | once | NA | TGTGCCAGCTCCTTTCTGGGAACCACTACAACAGATACGCAGTATTTT | CASSFLGTTTTDTQYF
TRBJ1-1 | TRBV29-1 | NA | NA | TGCAGCGCCCGGAACACTGAAGCTTTCTTT | CSARNTEAFF
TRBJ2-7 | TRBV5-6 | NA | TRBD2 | TGTGCCAGCAGCTTGGGGTGGGGTAGCGGGAGCCATGAGCAGTACTTC | CASSLGWGSGSHEQYF
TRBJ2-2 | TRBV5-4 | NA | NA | TGTGCCAGCAGCTTGGCCACTCCGAACACCGGGGAGCTGTTTTTT | CASSLATPNTGELFF
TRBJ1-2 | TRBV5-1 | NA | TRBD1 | TGCGCCAGCAGCCCCACAGGGGGCAACTATGGCTACACCTTC | CASSPTGGNYGYTF
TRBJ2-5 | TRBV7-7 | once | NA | TGTGCCAGCAGCACAAGCGACAGGTACCAAGAGACCCAGTACTTC | CASSTSDRYQETQYF
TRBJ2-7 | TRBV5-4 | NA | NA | TGTGCCAGCAGCTGGGGGCGGGGCAGGGGGTACGAGCAGTACTTC | CASSWGRGRGYEQYF
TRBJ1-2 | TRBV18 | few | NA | TGTGCCAGCTCACCACGGACCGGTACTAACTATGGCTACACCTTC | CASSPRTGTNYGYTF
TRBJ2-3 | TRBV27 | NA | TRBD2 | TGTGCCAGCAGAACACTAGCGGGAGGATGGGGCACAGATACGCAGTATTTT | CASRTLAGGWGTDTQYF
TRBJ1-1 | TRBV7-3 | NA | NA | TGTGCCAGCAGCCCACGACACCGTATGAACACTGAAGCTTTCTTT | CASSPRHRMNTEAFF
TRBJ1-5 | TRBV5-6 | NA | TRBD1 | TGTGCCAGCAGCTTGGCCCTAGAACGGGACAGGTTCAATCAGCCCCAGCATTTT | CASSLALERDRFNQPQHF
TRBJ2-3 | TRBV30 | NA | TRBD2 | TGTGCCTGGAGACCGGGACTAGCAGTTAGCACAGATACGCAGTATTTT | CAWRPGLAVSTDTQYF
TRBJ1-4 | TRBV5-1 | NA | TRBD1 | TGCGCCAGCGGCCAGGACAGGGGGCCGACAAATGAAAAACTGTTTTTT | CASGQDRGPTNEKLFF
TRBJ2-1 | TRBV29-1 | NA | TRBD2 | TGCAGCGTCACCCCTCCTAGCGGGAGGGGGACCTACAATGAGCAGTTCTTC | CSVTPPSGRGTYNEQFF
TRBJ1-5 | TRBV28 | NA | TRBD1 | TGTGCCAGCAGGCTGTTACAGGGGGTCAATCAGCCCCAGCATTTT | CASRLLQGVNQPQHF
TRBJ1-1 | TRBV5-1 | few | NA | TGCGCCAGCAGCTTGAGGGGACTCACTGAAGCTTTCTTT | CASSLRGLTEAFF
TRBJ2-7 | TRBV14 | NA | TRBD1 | TGTGCCAGCAGCCAAGATTGGGGACAGAGGCACGAGCAGTACTTC | CASSQDWGQRHEQYF
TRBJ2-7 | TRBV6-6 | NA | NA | TGTGCCAGCAGTTACTCTGAAGGGGCCCACGAGCAGTACTTC | CASSYSEGAHEQYF
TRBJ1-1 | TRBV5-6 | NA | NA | TGTGCCAGCAGCTTGGTTCAGGGGCGGATGAACACTGAAGCTTTCTTT | CASSLVQGRMNTEAFF
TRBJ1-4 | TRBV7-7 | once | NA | TGTGCCAGCAGCCCCGGGCCTTCTAATGAAAAACTGTTTTTT | CASSPGPSNEKLFF
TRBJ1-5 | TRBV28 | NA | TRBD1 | TGTGCCAGCCTGACAGGGCGTCAGCCCCAGCATTTT | CASLTGRQPQHF